Included here is one TCR beta chain sequence, with context. The antigen is not known. Libraries were prepared by immunoSEQ multiplex PCR; TCRdb keeps only in-frame clonotypes and omits some of them. The repertoire holds under 2,000,000 clones, with about 95% as singletons. This record comes from a study of shared clonotypes between healthy human individuals. In the naive CD8 group, cells lacked CD45RO and were positively selected for CCR7, so terminally differentiated effector memory CD45RA+ cells were left out. General observations from the study: Generally, estimated richness proved larger in naive subsets than it did in memory subsets.

The CDR3 totals 17 residues. V dropped 7 bases and J dropped 6; count of bases not matched to a gene: 17. CDR1 and CDR2 (germline): SEHNR, FQNEAQ (reference sequence). The TCR was taken from a man younger than 35 in good health. The sample was naive CD8+ T cells sorted from blood. The chain joins TRBV7-9 to TRBJ2-7, with TRBD2 matching 11 bases. The CDR3 spells CASTPGTSGVWTSEQYF. Here the CDR3 DNA reads TGTGCCAGCACCCCCGGGACTAGCGGTGTTTGGACGAGCGAGCAGTACTTC.